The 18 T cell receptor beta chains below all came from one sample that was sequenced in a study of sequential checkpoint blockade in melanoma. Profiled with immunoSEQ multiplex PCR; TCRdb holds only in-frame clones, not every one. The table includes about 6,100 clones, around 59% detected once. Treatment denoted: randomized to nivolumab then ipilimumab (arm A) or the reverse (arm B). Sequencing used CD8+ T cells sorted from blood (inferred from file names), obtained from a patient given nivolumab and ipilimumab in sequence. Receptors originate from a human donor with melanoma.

The DNA of the CDR3 is TGTGCCAGCAGCACCGCGGGACAGGGTACCTACGAGCAGTACTTC. Translation: CASSTAGQGTYEQYF. The chain uses TRBV5-4 and TRBJ2-7, with 9 bases identical to TRBD1. The CDR3 consists of 15 residues. V lost 4 bases to trimming and J lost 2 bases; unmatched junction nucleotides: 7. Germline lookup yields CDR1 SGHNT and CDR2 YYREEE (reference sequence).

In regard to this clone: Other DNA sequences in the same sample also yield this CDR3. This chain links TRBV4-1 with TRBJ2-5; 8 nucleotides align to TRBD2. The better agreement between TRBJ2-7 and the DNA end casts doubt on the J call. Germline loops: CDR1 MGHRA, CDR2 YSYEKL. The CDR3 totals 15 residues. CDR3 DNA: TGCGCCAGCAGCCAAGCTAGCGGGCCATCCTACGAGCAGTACTTC. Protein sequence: CASSQASGPSYEQYF.

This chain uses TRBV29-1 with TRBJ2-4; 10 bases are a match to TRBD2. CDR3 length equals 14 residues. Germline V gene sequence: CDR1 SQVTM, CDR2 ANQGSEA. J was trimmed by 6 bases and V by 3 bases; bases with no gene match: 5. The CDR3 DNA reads TGCAGCGTTGAGCTAGCGGGAGCGGCAAACATTCAGTACTTC. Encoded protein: CSVELAGAANIQYF.

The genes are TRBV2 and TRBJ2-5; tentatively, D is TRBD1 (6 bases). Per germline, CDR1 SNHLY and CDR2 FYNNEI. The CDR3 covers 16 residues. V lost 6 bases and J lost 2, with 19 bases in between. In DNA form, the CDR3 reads TGTGCCAGCAGCTTGAGGGGGACAACCTATCAAGAGACCCAGTACTTC. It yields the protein CASSLRGTTYQETQYF.

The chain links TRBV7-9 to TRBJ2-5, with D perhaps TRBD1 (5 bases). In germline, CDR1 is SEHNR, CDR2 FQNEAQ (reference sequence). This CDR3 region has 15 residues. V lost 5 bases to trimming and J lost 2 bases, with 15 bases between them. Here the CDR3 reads CASSARTFPQETQYF. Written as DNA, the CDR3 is TGTGCCAGCAGCGCACGGACATTTCCTCAAGAGACCCAGTACTTC.

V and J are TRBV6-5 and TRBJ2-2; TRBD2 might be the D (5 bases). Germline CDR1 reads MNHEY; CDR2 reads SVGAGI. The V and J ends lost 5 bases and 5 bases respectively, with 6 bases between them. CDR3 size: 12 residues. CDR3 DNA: TGTGCCAGCAGTGGCGGGACCGGGGAGCTGTTTTTT. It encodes CASSGGTGELFF.

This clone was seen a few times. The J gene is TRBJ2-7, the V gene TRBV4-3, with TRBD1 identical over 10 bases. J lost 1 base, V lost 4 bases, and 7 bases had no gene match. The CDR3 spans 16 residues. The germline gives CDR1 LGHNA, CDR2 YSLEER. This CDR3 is CASSLDPGQGSYEQYF. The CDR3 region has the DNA TGCGCCAGCAGCCTTGATCCGGGACAGGGGTCCTACGAGCAGTACTTC.

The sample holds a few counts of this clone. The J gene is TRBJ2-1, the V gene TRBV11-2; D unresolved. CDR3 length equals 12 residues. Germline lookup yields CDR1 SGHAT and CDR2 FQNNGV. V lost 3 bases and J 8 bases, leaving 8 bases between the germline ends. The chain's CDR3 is CASSFASDEQFF. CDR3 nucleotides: TGTGCCAGCAGCTTCGCTTCGGATGAGCAGTTCTTC.

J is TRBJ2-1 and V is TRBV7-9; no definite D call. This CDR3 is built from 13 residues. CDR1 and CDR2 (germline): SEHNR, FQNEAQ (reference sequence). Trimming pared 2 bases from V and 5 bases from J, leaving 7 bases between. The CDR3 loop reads CASSLLDHNEQFF. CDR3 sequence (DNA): TGTGCCAGCAGCTTACTAGACCACAATGAGCAGTTCTTC.

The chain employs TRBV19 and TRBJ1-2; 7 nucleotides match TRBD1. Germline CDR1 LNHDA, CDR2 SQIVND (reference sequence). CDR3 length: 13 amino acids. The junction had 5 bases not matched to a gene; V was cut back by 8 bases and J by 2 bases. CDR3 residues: CASSMTGNYGYTF. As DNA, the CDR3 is TGTGCCAGTTCCATGACAGGGAACTATGGCTACACCTTC.

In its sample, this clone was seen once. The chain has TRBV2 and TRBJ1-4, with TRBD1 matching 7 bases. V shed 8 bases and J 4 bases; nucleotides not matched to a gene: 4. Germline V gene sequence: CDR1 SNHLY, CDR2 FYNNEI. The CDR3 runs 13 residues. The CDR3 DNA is TGTGCCAGCGGGGACAGCTATAATGAAAAACTGTTTTTT. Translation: CASGDSYNEKLFF.

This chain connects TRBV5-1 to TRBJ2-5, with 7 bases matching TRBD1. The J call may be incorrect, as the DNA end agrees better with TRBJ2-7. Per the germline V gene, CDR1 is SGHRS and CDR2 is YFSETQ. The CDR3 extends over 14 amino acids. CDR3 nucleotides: TGCGCCAGCAGGAAGACAGGGATCACCTACGAGCAGTACTTC. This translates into CASRKTGITYEQYF.

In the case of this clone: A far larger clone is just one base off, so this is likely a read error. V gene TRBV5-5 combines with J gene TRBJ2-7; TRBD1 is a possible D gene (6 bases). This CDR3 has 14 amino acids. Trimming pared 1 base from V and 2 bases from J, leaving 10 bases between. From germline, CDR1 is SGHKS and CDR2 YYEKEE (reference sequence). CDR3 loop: CASSLFQGPYEQYF. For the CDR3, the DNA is TGTGCCAGCAGCTTGTTTCAGGGGCCCTACGAGCAGTACTTC. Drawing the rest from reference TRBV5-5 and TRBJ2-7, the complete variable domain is DAGVTQSPTHLIKTRGQQVTLRCSPISGHKSVSWYQQVLGQGPQFIFQYYEKEERGRGNFPDRFSARQFPNYSSELNVNALLLGDSALYLCASSLFQGPYEQYFGPGTRLTVT.

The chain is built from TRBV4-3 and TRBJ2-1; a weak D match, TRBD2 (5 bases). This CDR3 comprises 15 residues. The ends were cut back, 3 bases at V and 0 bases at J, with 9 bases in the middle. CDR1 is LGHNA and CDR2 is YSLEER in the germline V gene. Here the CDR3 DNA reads TGCGCCAGCAGCCAGGACTCGAGCTCCTACAATGAGCAGTTCTTC. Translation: CASSQDSSSYNEQFF.

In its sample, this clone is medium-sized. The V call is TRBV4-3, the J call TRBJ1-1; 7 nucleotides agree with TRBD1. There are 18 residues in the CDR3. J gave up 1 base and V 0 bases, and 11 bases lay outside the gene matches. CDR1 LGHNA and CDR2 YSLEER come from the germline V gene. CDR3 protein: CASSQDELQGLKNTEAFF. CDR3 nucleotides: TGCGCCAGCAGCCAAGACGAGCTACAGGGGCTGAAGAACACTGAAGCTTTCTTT.

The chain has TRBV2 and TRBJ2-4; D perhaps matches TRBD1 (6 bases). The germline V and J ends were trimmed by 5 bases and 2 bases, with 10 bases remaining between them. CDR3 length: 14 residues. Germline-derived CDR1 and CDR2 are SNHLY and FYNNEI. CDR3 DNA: TGTGCCAGCAGTCGGGACACATCCAAAAACATTCAGTACTTC. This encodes CASSRDTSKNIQYF.

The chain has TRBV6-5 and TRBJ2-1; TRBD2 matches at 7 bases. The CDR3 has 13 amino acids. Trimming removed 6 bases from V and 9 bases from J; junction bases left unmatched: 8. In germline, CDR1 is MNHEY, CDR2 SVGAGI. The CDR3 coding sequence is TGTGCCAGCAGCCTCGGACTAGAGAGTGAGCAGTTCTTC. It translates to CASSLGLESEQFF.

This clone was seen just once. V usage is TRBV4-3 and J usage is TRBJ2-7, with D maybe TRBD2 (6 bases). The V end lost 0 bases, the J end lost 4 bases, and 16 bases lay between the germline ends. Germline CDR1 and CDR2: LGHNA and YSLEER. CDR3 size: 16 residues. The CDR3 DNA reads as TGCGCCAGCAGCCAAGACCCCGCTTCTAGCGCGTACGAGCAGTACTTC. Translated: CASSQDPASSAYEQYF.